The following is a TCR beta chain sequence with its context. The sample belongs to a study of blood T cell repertoires in COVID-19. Source study methods: Amplification of reference gene primers was used by the study to estimate nucleated cell counts. Produced via immunoSEQ multiplex PCR; TCRdb's table is partial and in-frame only. That table furnishes V, J and clone size, whereas the DNA furnished D and trimming. The table records under 350,000 clones, about 88% of them present only once. This TCR derives from a man in his 60s who had recovered from COVID-19. Specimen: PBMCs or T cells enriched from blood (not recorded which).

The DNA for the CDR3 is TGCAGCGTTCGAAGAGACGGGGATCCCAAAAACATTCAGTACTTC. Translation: CSVRRDGDPKNIQYF. The chain employs TRBV29-1 and TRBJ2-4; a weak D match, TRBD2 (5 bases). Trimming removed 5 bases at V and 2 bases at J, with 16 bases between. The CDR3 spans 15 residues. The germline V gene has CDR1 SQVTM and CDR2 ANQGSEA.